This T cell receptor beta chain is drawn from a study of CD8+CD57+ T cells in acquired aplastic anemia. Whole-study context: Mean DNA quantity obtained from sorted CD4+ and CD8+ cells was around 3.2 ug. For CD4+ cells, healthy donors had an average of approximately 9.8 million reads. Findings and limits, study-wide: Both patients and controls carried the same twenty-nine CD8+ CDR3 sequences. Controls did not differ significantly from patients in CD8+ Simpson's diversity.

This clonotype was counted at least ten times. Its cognate antigen is unknown. Genomic DNA was employed as the template in profiling TCR beta VDJ and CDR3. TCRdb passed the reads through MiXCR, listing each CDR3 protein once. The table lists fewer than 200,000 distinct CDR3 sequences, about three fifths of them singletons, with under 60% in the top ten. The CDR3 extends over 14 amino acids. The V end lost 4 bases, the J end lost 5 bases, and 15 bases lay between the germline ends. Germline V gene data show CDR1 as SGHTS and CDR2 as YDEGEE. V is TRBV5-8 and J is TRBJ2-5; D is undetermined. The specimen was sorted CD4+, CD8+, or CD8+CD57+ T cells (not recorded which) from PBMCs. This sequence originates from a human donor in good health. The DNA of the CDR3 is TGTGCCAGCAGCCTCCAGTCCTCCTGGGAGACCCAGTACTTC. Amino acids: CASSLQSSWETQYF. Full variable domain (remainder filled in from reference TRBV5-8 and TRBJ2-5): EAGVTQSPTHLIKTRGQQATLRCSPISGHTSVYWYQQALGLGLQFLLWYDEGEERNRGNFPPRFSGRQFPNYSSELNVNALELEDSALYLCASSLQSSWETQYFGPGTRLLVL.